This T cell receptor beta chain appears in the sequencing data of a study of beta chain features in type 1 diabetes. Looking at the study overall: The examined sorted cells totaled about 98 million across samples.

Trimming shortened V by 5 bases and J by 6 bases, and 16 bases separated the two germline ends. Germline CDR1 is LNHDA and CDR2 is SQIVND (reference sequence). The CDR3 is 14 amino acids. Notes on this clone: Antigen specificity is unknown.

Every bit of the isolated RNA underwent reverse transcription, so sequencing read expressed TCRB transcripts. Some 4 million reads on average were seen across naive, central memory and regulatory T cell samples. Here immunoSEQ multiplex PCR was the method, and the copy in TCRdb shows in-frame clones only, minus some. The sample shows roughly 400,000 clones, approximately 15% of them seen only once. Study results and limitations: Patients with Type 1 diabetes showed moderately but significantly shorter TCRB CDR3s in all four CD4+ subsets.

The chain employs TRBV19 and TRBJ1-2; no clear D gene. The TCR sequence derives from a woman aged 18-29 years in good health. Sequenced input: naive CD4+ T cells from blood. The CDR3 loop reads CASSVIAPWDGYTF. The CDR3 DNA reads as TGTGCCAGTAGTGTAATAGCTCCTTGGGATGGCTACACCTTC.